This TCR beta chain was retrieved from a study of cytomegalovirus exposure and HLA in healthy donors. Study details: The same platform was used for the roughly 110 validation repertoires as for the approximately 670 first-cohort repertoires, as reported in a later analysis.

The table lists this clone with a few counts. The antigen is undetermined. The V gene lost 4 bases and the J gene lost 4 bases, with 11 bases spanning the gap. CDR3 length equals 13 residues. Per germline, CDR1 WSHSY and CDR2 SAAADI. Repertoires were generated with immunoSEQ multiplex PCR, while TCRdb's copy carries only in-frame clones and drops some. The table lists around 350,000 clones, roughly 90% of them singletons. Study results and limitations: The classifier, whose performance was assessed in both the original and validation cohorts, reportedly diagnosed cytomegalovirus status with high specificity and sensitivity.

This clonotype originated in a woman aged 18-29 years in good health and CMV-seronegative. The sequenced sample was PBMCs. The J gene is TRBJ2-7, the V gene TRBV10-2, with a tentative D call TRBD1 (5 bases). The CDR3 is CASSVGVGYEQYF. The CDR3 DNA reads TGCGCCAGCAGTGTAGGGGTAGGTTACGAGCAGTACTTC.